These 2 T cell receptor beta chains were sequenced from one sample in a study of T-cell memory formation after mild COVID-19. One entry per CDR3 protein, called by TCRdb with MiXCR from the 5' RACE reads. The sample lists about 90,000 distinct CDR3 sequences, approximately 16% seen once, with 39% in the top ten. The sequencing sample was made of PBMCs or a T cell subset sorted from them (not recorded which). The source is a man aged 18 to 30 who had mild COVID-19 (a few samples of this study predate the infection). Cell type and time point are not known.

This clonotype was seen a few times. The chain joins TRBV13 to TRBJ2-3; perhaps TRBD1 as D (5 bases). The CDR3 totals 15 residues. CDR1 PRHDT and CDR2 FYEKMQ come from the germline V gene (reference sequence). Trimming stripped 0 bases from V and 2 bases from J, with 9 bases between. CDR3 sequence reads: CASSLGQADTDTQYF. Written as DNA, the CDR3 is TGTGCCAGCAGCTTAGGACAGGCTGACACAGATACGCAGTATTTT.

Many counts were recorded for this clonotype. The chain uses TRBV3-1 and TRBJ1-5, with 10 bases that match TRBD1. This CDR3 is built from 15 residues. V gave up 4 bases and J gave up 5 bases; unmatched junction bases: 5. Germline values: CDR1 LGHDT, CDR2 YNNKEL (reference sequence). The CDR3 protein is CASSRGDRGYQPQHF. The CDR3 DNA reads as TGTGCCAGCAGCCGGGGGGACAGGGGATATCAGCCCCAGCATTTT.